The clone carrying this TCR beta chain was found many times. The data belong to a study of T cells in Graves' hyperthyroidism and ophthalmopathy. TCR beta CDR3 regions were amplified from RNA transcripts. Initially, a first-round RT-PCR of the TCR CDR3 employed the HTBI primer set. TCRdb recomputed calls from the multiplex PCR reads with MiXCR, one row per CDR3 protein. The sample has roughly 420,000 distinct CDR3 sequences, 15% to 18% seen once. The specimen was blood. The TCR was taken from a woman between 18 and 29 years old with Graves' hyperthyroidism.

The CDR3 coding sequence is TGTGCCAGCAGTCGCGGCGGGAGGGGGAATGAGCAGTTCTTC. This translates into CASSRGGRGNEQFF. This chain joins TRBV6-1 and TRBJ2-1, with 9 bases that match TRBD2. The CDR3 has 14 amino acids. CDR1 is MNHNS and CDR2 is SASEGT in the germline V gene. V lost 5 bases to trimming and J lost 7 bases; unmatched junction nucleotides: 6.